Presented here are 29 T cell receptor beta chains from one specimen sequenced in a study of shared clonotypes between healthy human individuals. Libraries were prepared by immunoSEQ multiplex PCR; TCRdb keeps only in-frame clonotypes and omits some of them. The profile covers fewer than 1.6 million clones, with just under 99% appearing a single time and roughly 0.36% taken by the ten largest. What was sequenced was naive CD4+ T cells sorted from blood. Noted subset: CD45RA+ positively selected. These receptors came from a man between 25 and 39 years old in good health.

The V call is TRBV7-9, the J call TRBJ2-7; D remains ambiguous. Trimming removed 5 bases at V and 4 bases at J, with 12 bases between. This CDR3 is built from 13 residues. CDR1 is SEHNR and CDR2 is FQNEAQ in the germline V gene (reference sequence). DNA for the CDR3: TGTGCCAGCAGCCCTGAGTCTTGGTACGAGCAGTACTTC. Protein: CASSPESWYEQYF.

The J gene is TRBJ2-7, the V gene TRBV5-1; perhaps TRBD2 as D (5 bases). The CDR3 length is 15 residues. V shed 0 bases and J shed 1 base, with 11 bases lying between them. Germline-derived CDR1 and CDR2 are SGHRS and YFSETQ. The CDR3 nucleotides read TGCGCCAGCAGCTTGGCCGAGGAGGTTTCCTACGAGCAGTACTTC. This translates into CASSLAEEVSYEQYF.

The CDR3: CASSLEAMGNQPQHF. CDR3 DNA: TGTGCCAGCAGCTTAGAGGCGATGGGAAATCAGCCCCAGCATTTT. V and J are TRBV7-2 and TRBJ1-5; D remains unclear. The germline V gene encodes CDR1 SGHTA and CDR2 FQGNSA. Between the trimmed V and J ends, which lost 1 base and 4 bases, there was a span of 11 bases. The CDR3 contains 15 residues.

The chain is built from TRBV29-1 and TRBJ1-1, with D unclear. V shed 4 bases and J shed 0 bases, with 9 bases lying between them. The CDR3 covers 13 residues. Germline V gene sequence: CDR1 SQVTM, CDR2 ANQGSEA. The CDR3 here is CSVGNSLNTEAFF. In nucleotides, the CDR3 is TGCAGCGTTGGAAACAGCCTGAACACTGAAGCTTTCTTT.

The V and J genes are TRBV6-6 and TRBJ1-1; TRBD1 agrees at 8 bases. The CDR3 length is 14 residues. Losses at the gene ends were 4 bases for V and 5 bases for J; bases not matched to a gene: 6. Germline loops: CDR1 MNHNY, CDR2 SVGAGI (reference sequence). Here the CDR3 DNA reads TGTGCCAGCAGTTTCACTACAGGGGGGACTGAAGCTTTCTTT. This sequence encodes CASSFTTGGTEAFF.

This sequence joins TRBV15 and TRBJ1-3; weak D call: TRBD1 (6 bases). CDR1 is LNHNV and CDR2 is YYDKDF in the germline V gene (reference sequence). The CDR3 contains 15 residues. Trimming removed 3 bases at V and 2 bases at J, with 11 bases between. This chain's CDR3 is CATSSDRFAGNTIYF. DNA for the CDR3: TGTGCCACCAGCAGCGACAGGTTCGCTGGAAACACCATATATTTT.

This chain connects TRBV5-4 to TRBJ1-2, with 7 bases matching TRBD1. This CDR3 is 12 amino acids long. CDR1 and CDR2 from the germline V gene are SGHNT and YYREEE (reference sequence). The J segment lost 13 bases and the V segment lost 3 bases, leaving 9 bases of the junction unmatched. The CDR3: CASSSRTGAGTF. The CDR3 DNA sequence: TGTGCCAGCAGCTCTCGGACAGGAGCAGGCACCTTC.

The chain joins TRBV4-1 to TRBJ1-5; D gene uncertain. The V end lost 6 bases, the J end lost 5 bases, and 17 bases lay between the germline ends. This CDR3 is built from 15 residues. CDR1 and CDR2 (germline): MGHRA, YSYEKL. CDR3 region: CASSPRYPGDQPQHF. In DNA form, the CDR3 reads TGCGCCAGCAGTCCAAGATATCCCGGGGATCAGCCCCAGCATTTT.

On this clone: Other nucleotide sequences from this sample produce the same CDR3. The chain uses TRBV14 and TRBJ2-1, with no clear D. V shed 1 base and J shed 0 bases, with 7 bases lying between them. CDR3 length equals 15 residues. Germline values: CDR1 SGHDN, CDR2 FVKESK. This CDR3 reads CASSQGASSYNEQFF. CDR3 nucleotides: TGTGCCAGCAGCCAAGGTGCCAGCTCCTACAATGAGCAGTTCTTC. Full variable domain (remainder filled in from reference TRBV14 and TRBJ2-1): EAGVTQFPSHSVIEKGQTVTLRCDPISGHDNLYWYRRVMGKEIKFLLHFVKESKQDESGMPNNRFLAERTGGTYSTLKVQPAELEDSGVYFCASSQGASSYNEQFFGPGTRLTVL.

This sequence joins TRBV2 and TRBJ2-4; 8 bases fit TRBD1. Losses at the gene ends were 6 bases for V and 9 bases for J; bases not matched to a gene: 4. CDR3 length equals 12 residues. Germline V gene lookup returns CDR1 SNHLY and CDR2 FYNNEI. This chain's CDR3 is CASSEDRAIQYF. CDR3 sequence (DNA): TGTGCCAGCAGCGAGGACAGGGCCATTCAGTACTTC.

This clone was picked up a small number of times. The chain has TRBV25-1 and TRBJ2-2, with D possibly TRBD1 on 5 matching bases. V lost 8 bases to trimming and J lost 1 base, with 11 bases between them. The CDR3 loop spans 14 amino acids. Germline assignment: CDR1 MGHDK and CDR2 SYGVNS. The CDR3: CASLSQGNTGELFF. The CDR3 nucleotides are TGTGCCAGCCTCAGTCAGGGGAACACCGGGGAGCTGTTTTTT.

The chain carries TRBV6-1 and TRBJ2-1; no clear D. Germline CDR1 and CDR2: MNHNS and SASEGT. The ends were cut back, 1 base at V and 4 bases at J, with 11 bases in the middle. The CDR3 length is 15 residues. The CDR3 reads CASSEEAGSYNEQFF. The CDR3 nucleotides are TGTGCCAGCAGTGAAGAGGCCGGGTCTTACAATGAGCAGTTCTTC.

The chain has TRBV4-3 and TRBJ2-1; either TRBD1 or TRBD2 may supply D (6 bases each). Germline V gene data show CDR1 as LGHNA and CDR2 as YSLEER. V was pared by 1 base and J by 7 bases, with 8 bases between. The CDR3 spans 13 residues. The CDR3 is CASSQGRGNEQFF. The CDR3 DNA follows: TGCGCCAGCAGCCAAGGGAGGGGGAATGAGCAGTTCTTC.

J is TRBJ2-7 and V is TRBV11-2, with D perhaps TRBD2 (6 bases). The germline CDR1 and CDR2 sequences are SGHAT and FQNNGV. V was trimmed by 5 bases and J by 1 base, leaving 21 bases between them. The CDR3 totals 17 residues. The CDR3, as DNA: TGTGCCAGCAGCGGGGAAGTCGTCTCGGGGAGGTCCTACGAGCAGTACTTC. Residues: CASSGEVVSGRSYEQYF.

The rearrangement joins TRBV4-1 to TRBJ2-7; 12 bases map to TRBD1. The germline gives CDR1 MGHRA, CDR2 YSYEKL. J gave up 6 bases and V 2 bases, and 5 bases lay outside the gene matches. The CDR3 extends over 15 amino acids. Here the CDR3 DNA reads TGCGCCAGCAGCCAAACCGGGACAGGGGGCCCCGAGCAGTACTTC. Protein product: CASSQTGTGGPEQYF.

The chain couples TRBV7-9 to TRBJ2-1; 8 bases are shared with TRBD2. Trimming removed 1 base from V and 9 bases from J; junction bases left unmatched: 8. CDR3 length equals 15 residues. The V gene's germline CDR1 is SEHNR and CDR2 FQNEAQ (reference sequence). Here the CDR3 DNA reads TGTGCCAGCAGCTTAGAAGCGGGAGTTCAGGTTGAGCAGTTCTTC. Translated, it gives CASSLEAGVQVEQFF.

A single count supports this clone. The CDR3 reads CASSETGVVTDTQYF. CDR3 DNA sequence: TGTGCCAGCAGTGAAACAGGGGTGGTCACAGATACGCAGTATTTT. The V and J genes are TRBV2 and TRBJ2-3; TRBD1 matches 7 bases. Trimming at V came to 2 bases and at J to 2 bases, leaving 4 bases not matched to a gene. From germline, CDR1 is SNHLY and CDR2 FYNNEI. This CDR3 spans 15 amino acids.

V and J are TRBV18 and TRBJ2-7; D is possibly TRBD2 (6 bases). Germline CDR1 is KGHSH and CDR2 is LQKENI. The CDR3 consists of 14 residues. V shed 2 bases and J shed 7 bases, with 15 bases lying between them. The CDR3 DNA reads TGTGCCAGCTCACCATTCCAGGGCCGGGGGGAGCAGTACTTC. It yields the protein CASSPFQGRGEQYF. Variable domain in full (rest from reference TRBV18 and TRBJ2-7): NAGVMQNPRHLVRRRGQEARLRCSPMKGHSHVYWYRQLPEEGLKFMVYLQKENIIDESGMPKERFSAEFPKEGPSILRIQQVVRGDSAAYFCASSPFQGRGEQYFGPGTRLTVT.

V gene TRBV28 combines with J gene TRBJ1-2, with 8 bases identical to TRBD1. J gave up 11 bases and V 6 bases, and 14 bases lay outside the gene matches. Germline V gene sequence: CDR1 MDHEN, CDR2 SYDVKM. The CDR3 extends over 14 amino acids. The CDR3 DNA sequence: TGTGCCAGCAGCTTCTACTCCGGACAGGGTGCTTACACCTTC. Protein product: CASSFYSGQGAYTF.

The gene calls are TRBV28 and TRBJ2-7; weak D call: TRBD1 (5 bases). The CDR3 is 14 amino acids. Germline-derived CDR1 and CDR2 are MDHEN and SYDVKM. V was trimmed by 5 bases and J by 1 base, leaving 12 bases between them. The CDR3 spells CASSPPGFSYEQYF. The CDR3 DNA sequence: TGTGCCAGCAGTCCCCCAGGGTTTTCCTACGAGCAGTACTTC.

The V gene is TRBV5-1, the J gene TRBJ2-5; the D gene could be TRBD1 or TRBD2 (5 bases each). With 5 bases removed from V and 5 bases from J, the gap between germline ends came to 16 bases. CDR1 and CDR2 (germline): SGHRS, YFSETQ. The length of the CDR3 is 14 residues. The CDR3, as DNA: TGCGCCAGCAGTCGCTTCCTGGGGACGGAGACCCAGTACTTC. Its translation is CASSRFLGTETQYF.

This chain connects TRBV19 to TRBJ2-5, with D hard to call. V lost 6 bases and J 0 bases, leaving 11 bases between the germline ends. Germline values: CDR1 LNHDA, CDR2 SQIVND (reference sequence). This CDR3 has 14 residues. CDR3 loop: CASSPGHNQETQYF. The DNA for the CDR3 is TGTGCCAGTAGCCCCGGGCATAACCAAGAGACCCAGTACTTC.

This chain links TRBV5-4 with TRBJ2-1; 10 bases line up with TRBD1. This CDR3 region has 15 residues. V dropped 4 bases and J dropped 8; count of bases not matched to a gene: 9. Germline V gene sequence: CDR1 SGHNT, CDR2 YYREEE (reference sequence). This chain's CDR3 is CASSNRDRGRDEQFF. The CDR3 nucleotides read TGTGCCAGCAGCAACCGGGACAGGGGAAGGGATGAGCAGTTCTTC.

As concerns this clone: Other DNA sequences from this sample encode an identical CDR3 as well. CDR3 amino acids: CASSVGPSGGTDTQYF. The CDR3 coding sequence is TGTGCCAGCAGCGTAGGCCCTAGCGGCGGCACAGATACGCAGTATTTT. The chain couples TRBV9 to TRBJ2-3; 7 nucleotides line up with TRBD2. V trimming: 0 bases; J trimming: 1 base; junction bases outside the gene matches: 5. Germline V gene sequence: CDR1 SGDLS, CDR2 YYNGEE. The CDR3 has 16 amino acids.

The genes are TRBV5-1 and TRBJ2-7; 15 nucleotides agree with TRBD2. Germline V gene lookup returns CDR1 SGHRS and CDR2 YFSETQ. CDR3 size: 17 residues. With V trimmed by 4 bases and J by 4 bases, 9 bases remained unmatched. In DNA, the CDR3 is TGCGCCAGCAGCGCGGGACTAGCGGGAGGATCCAATTACGAGCAGTACTTC. Protein product: CASSAGLAGGSNYEQYF.

Comment on this clone: At the DNA level, this CDR3 is encoded by other sequences in the same sample as well. This sequence joins TRBV7-6 and TRBJ1-2; no reliable D call. Germline CDR1 is SGHVS and CDR2 is FNYEAQ. V was cut by 0 bases and J by 1 base, with 3 bases left in between. The length of the CDR3 is 13 residues. The CDR3 DNA reads as TGTGCCAGCAGCTTAGCAGTTAACTATGGCTACACCTTC. Translation: CASSLAVNYGYTF.

As for this clone: One end of the junction varies from germline; a read error may be responsible. The chain is built from TRBV18 and TRBJ2-7, with D perhaps TRBD1 (5 bases). This CDR3 has 12 residues. Germline V gene sequence: CDR1 KGHSH, CDR2 LQKENI. CDR3 in DNA: TGTGCCAGCTCACCACCTCAGGGTAAGAAGGACTTC. This gives the protein CASSPPQGKKDF.

The rearrangement joins TRBV6-1 to TRBJ2-3, with 7 positions matching TRBD1. The germline gives CDR1 MNHNS, CDR2 SASEGT. CDR3 size: 15 residues. J was trimmed by 3 bases and V by 6 bases; bases with no gene match: 9. Here the CDR3 reads CASSKQGKVTDTQYF. The CDR3 region has the DNA TGTGCCAGCAGCAAACAGGGGAAGGTGACAGATACGCAGTATTTT.

V gene TRBV7-2 combines with J gene TRBJ2-1; maybe TRBD1 (5 bases). This CDR3 is 16 amino acids long. Trimming removed 0 bases from V and 13 bases from J, with 22 bases in between. CDR1 SGHTA and CDR2 FQGNSA come from the germline V gene. CDR3 amino acids: CASSLAAFPAGSYQFF. CDR3 coding DNA: TGTGCCAGCAGCTTAGCCGCCTTCCCGGCAGGGTCTTACCAGTTCTTC. Filled out from reference TRBV7-2 and TRBJ2-1, the complete variable domain reads GAGVSQSPSNKVTEKGKDVELRCDPISGHTALYWYRQSLGQGLEFLIYFQGNSAPDKSGLPSDRFSAERTGGSVSTLTIQRTQQEDSAVYLCASSLAAFPAGSYQFFGPGTRLTVL.